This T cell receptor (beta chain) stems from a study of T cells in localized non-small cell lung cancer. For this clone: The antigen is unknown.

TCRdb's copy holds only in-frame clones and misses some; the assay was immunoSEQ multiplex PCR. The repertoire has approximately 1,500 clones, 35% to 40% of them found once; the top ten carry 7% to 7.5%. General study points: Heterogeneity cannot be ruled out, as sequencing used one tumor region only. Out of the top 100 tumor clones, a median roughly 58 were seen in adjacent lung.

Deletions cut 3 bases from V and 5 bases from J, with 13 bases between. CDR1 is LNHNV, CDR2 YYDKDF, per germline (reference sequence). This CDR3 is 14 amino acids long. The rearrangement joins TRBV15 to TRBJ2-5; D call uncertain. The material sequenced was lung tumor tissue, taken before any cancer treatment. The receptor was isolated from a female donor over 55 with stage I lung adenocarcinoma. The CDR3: CATSSSRIVETQYF. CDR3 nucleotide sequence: TGTGCCACCAGCAGTTCGCGGATAGTGGAGACCCAGTACTTC.